This T cell receptor beta chain was found in a study of blood T cells in healthy people across ages. Study findings and constraints: The long-lived group displayed more naive CD4+ cells, plus higher diversity, than the aged donors did. The study could not conclusively compare naive and antigen-experienced cells, given its unsorted PBMCs.

A note on this clonotype: Its target is not known.

The second PCR ran roughly 6 to 11 cycles with a sample-barcoded 5' primer and J-beta primers. TCRdb analysed the 5' RACE reads with MiXCR anew, one entry per CDR3 protein. The sample lists about 1.5 million distinct CDR3 sequences, roughly 43% occurring once. The CDR3 is 18 residues long. Germline-derived CDR1 and CDR2 are SGHNT and YYREEE (reference sequence). Trimming pared 4 bases from V and 1 base from J, leaving 21 bases between. The sequenced material came from blood. This receptor was obtained from a woman aged 18-29 years in good health. The J gene is TRBJ2-1, the V gene TRBV5-4; D may be TRBD1 or TRBD2 (6 bases each). The CDR3 coding sequence is TGTGCCAGCAGCCCCCCGGCCGGGGGCAGCTTGTCCTACAATGAGCAGTTCTTC. It translates to CASSPPAGGSLSYNEQFF.